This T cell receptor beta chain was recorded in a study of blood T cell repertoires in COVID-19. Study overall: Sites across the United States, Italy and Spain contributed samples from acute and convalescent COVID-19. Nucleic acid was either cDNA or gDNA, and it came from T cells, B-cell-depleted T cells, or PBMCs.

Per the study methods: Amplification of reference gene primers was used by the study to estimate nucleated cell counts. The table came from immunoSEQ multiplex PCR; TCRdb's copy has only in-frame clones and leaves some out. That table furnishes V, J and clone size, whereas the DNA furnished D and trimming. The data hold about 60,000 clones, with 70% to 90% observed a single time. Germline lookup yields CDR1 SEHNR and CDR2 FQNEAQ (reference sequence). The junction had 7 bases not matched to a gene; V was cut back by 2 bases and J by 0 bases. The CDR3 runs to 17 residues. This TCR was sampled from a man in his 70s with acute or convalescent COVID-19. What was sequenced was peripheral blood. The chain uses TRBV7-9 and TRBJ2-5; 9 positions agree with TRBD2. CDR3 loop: CASSLTFSGGNQETQYF. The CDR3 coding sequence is TGTGCCAGCAGCTTAACCTTTAGCGGGGGAAACCAAGAGACCCAGTACTTC.